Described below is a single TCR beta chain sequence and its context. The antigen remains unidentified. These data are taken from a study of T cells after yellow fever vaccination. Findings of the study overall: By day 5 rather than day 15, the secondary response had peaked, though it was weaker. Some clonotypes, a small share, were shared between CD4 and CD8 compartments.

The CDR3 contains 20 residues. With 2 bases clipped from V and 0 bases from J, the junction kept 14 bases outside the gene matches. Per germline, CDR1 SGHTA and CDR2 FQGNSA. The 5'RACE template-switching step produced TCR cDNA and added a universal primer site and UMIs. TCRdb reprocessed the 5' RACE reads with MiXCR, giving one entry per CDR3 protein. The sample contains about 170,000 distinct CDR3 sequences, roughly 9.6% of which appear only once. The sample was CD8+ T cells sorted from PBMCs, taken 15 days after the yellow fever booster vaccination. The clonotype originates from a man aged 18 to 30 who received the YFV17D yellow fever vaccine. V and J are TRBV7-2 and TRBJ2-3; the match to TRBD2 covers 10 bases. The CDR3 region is CASSLFWSSGGMISTDTQYF. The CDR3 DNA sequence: TGTGCCAGCAGCTTATTTTGGAGTAGCGGGGGGATGATTAGCACAGATACGCAGTATTTT.